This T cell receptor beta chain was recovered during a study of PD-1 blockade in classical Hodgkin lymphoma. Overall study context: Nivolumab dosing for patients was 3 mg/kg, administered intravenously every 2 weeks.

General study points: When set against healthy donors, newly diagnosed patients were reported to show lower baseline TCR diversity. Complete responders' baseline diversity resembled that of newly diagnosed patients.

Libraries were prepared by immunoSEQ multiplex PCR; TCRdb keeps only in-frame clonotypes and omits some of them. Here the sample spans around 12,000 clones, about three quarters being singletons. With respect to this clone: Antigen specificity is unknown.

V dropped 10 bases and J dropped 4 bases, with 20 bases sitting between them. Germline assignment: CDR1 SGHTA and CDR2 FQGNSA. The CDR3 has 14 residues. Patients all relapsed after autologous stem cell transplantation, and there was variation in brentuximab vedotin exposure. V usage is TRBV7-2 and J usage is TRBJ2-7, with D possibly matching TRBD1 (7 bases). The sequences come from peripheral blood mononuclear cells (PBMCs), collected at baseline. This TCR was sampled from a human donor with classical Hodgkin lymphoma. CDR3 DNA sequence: TGTGCCACCAGGGGGGCTACCTCATCATACGAGCAGTACTTC. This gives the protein CATRGATSSYEQYF. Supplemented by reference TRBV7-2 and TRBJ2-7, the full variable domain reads GAGVSQSPSNKVTEKGKDVELRCDPISGHTALYWYRQSLGQGLEFLIYFQGNSAPDKSGLPSDRFSAERTGGSVSTLTIQRTQQEDSAVYLCATRGATSSYEQYFGPGTRLTVT.